Presented here are 23 T cell receptor beta chains from one specimen sequenced in a study of long-term antiretroviral therapy in people with HIV. Assay version v3.0 of immunoSEQ was used, and it was run at survey level. TCRdb's table, derived via immunoSEQ multiplex PCR, lists solely in-frame clones and lacks some. Among about 24,000 clones listed, about 91% were seen once. The starting material was unsorted PBMCs, obtained 1.8 years before starting antiretroviral therapy. The receptor set was obtained from a man over 45 with HIV.

The chain combines TRBV15 with TRBJ2-2, with D unresolved. Trimming left V 0 bases short and J 7 bases short, with 9 bases between. The germline gives CDR1 LNHNV, CDR2 YYDKDF (reference sequence). CDR3 length equals 14 residues. The CDR3 bases are TGTGCCACCAGCAGAGATCGAGCCAGCGGGGAGCTGTTTTTT. The encoded protein is CATSRDRASGELFF.

The chain links TRBV2 to TRBJ1-2; perhaps TRBD1 as D (6 bases). Looked up from germline, CDR1 is SNHLY and CDR2 is FYNNEI. This CDR3 has 12 residues. Trimming took 7 bases from V and 7 from J, leaving 13 bases between them. For the CDR3, the DNA is TGTGCCAGCACAGAACAGGGTGGTGGCTACACCTTC. This encodes CASTEQGGGYTF.

This chain connects TRBV27 to TRBJ2-1, with 8 positions matching TRBD1. The germline gives CDR1 MNHEY, CDR2 SMNVEV (reference sequence). This CDR3 region has 18 residues. The J segment lost 5 bases and the V segment lost 5 bases, leaving 17 bases of the junction unmatched. The CDR3 DNA is TGTGCCAGCAGTCCGAAAATTGGAGGACAGGGTTGGGACAATGAGCAGTTCTTC. Encoded protein: CASSPKIGGQGWDNEQFF.

This clone was counted once. The chain is built from TRBV6-1 and TRBJ1-2; D gene uncertain. Germline V lookup: CDR1 MNHNS, CDR2 SASEGT. V lost 1 base, J lost 3 bases, and 24 bases lay in between. CDR3 length: 19 amino acids. The CDR3 DNA reads TGTGCCAGCAGTGAAGTTGCCGGAACCGAACTATGGCTACACTATGGCTACACCTTC. The encoded protein is CASSEVAGTELWLHYGYTF.

This chain links TRBV7-2 with TRBJ1-2; D possibly corresponds to TRBD1 (6 bases). Germline CDR1 is SGHTA and CDR2 is FQGNSA. The V end lost 7 bases, the J end lost 4 bases, and 19 bases lay between the germline ends. The CDR3 is made up of 15 amino acids. For the CDR3, the DNA is TGTGCCAGCATCAGCCACGGACAGACCATCTATGGCTACACCTTC. Residues: CASISHGQTIYGYTF.

A single count supports this clone. This chain links TRBV7-6 with TRBJ2-7, with D tentatively TRBD2 (7 bases). Trimming pared 5 bases from V and 5 bases from J, leaving 19 bases between. Germline CDR1 is SGHVS and CDR2 is FNYEAQ. CDR3 length: 15 residues. The CDR3 region has the DNA TGTGCCAGCAGCACACCGGTCGGGGGGCGCGACGAGCAGTACTTC. Translation gives CASSTPVGGRDEQYF.

This rearrangement joins TRBV14 to TRBJ2-1; D might be TRBD1 (5 bases). The CDR3 spans 14 residues. Trimming left V 4 bases short and J 12 bases short, with 19 bases between. CDR1 SGHDN and CDR2 FVKESK come from the germline V gene. In DNA, the CDR3 is TGTGCCAGCAGCCCAATGGGTAAAGGGGCTTCGCAGTTCTTC. It yields the protein CASSPMGKGASQFF.

This chain connects TRBV5-1 to TRBJ2-2, with 9 bases fitting TRBD1. J lost 6 bases, V lost 5 bases, and 8 bases had no gene match. CDR1 SGHRS and CDR2 YFSETQ come from the germline V gene. CDR3 length: 15 amino acids. The CDR3 spells CASRQTGTGPGELFF. The CDR3 DNA is TGCGCCAGCAGGCAAACCGGGACAGGGCCCGGGGAGCTGTTTTTT.

The chain is built from TRBV11-3 and TRBJ2-7; 10 positions match TRBD2. Per germline, CDR1 SGHNT and CDR2 YENEEA. V lost 5 bases, J lost 1 base, and 11 bases stayed unmatched. The CDR3 consists of 17 residues. The DNA for the CDR3 is TGTGCCAGCAGCGGAGTCGCTCTAGCGGGAGTATCCTACGAGCAGTACTTC. This translates into CASSGVALAGVSYEQYF.

The chain is built from TRBV4-1 and TRBJ2-3; 8 bases align to TRBD2. The CDR3 is made up of 17 amino acids. J was trimmed by 5 bases and V by 1 base; bases with no gene match: 11. CDR1 and CDR2 from the germline V gene are MGHRA and YSYEKL. CDR3 in DNA: TGCGCCAGCAGCCAAGTATTCGTAGCGGGGAGAGAAGATACGCAGTATTTT. Translation gives CASSQVFVAGREDTQYF.

This chain joins TRBV4-3 and TRBJ2-3; a weak D match, TRBD2 (7 bases). Germline V lookup: CDR1 LGHNA, CDR2 YSLEER. V was cut by 0 bases and J by 4 bases, with 14 bases left in between. The CDR3 length is 16 residues. CDR3 in DNA: TGCGCCAGCAGCCAAGAAACAGGGAGGGGGGCAGATACGCAGTATTTT. It encodes CASSQETGRGADTQYF.

This clone showed up just once. V gene TRBV28 combines with J gene TRBJ2-5; possibly TRBD2 for D (5 bases). Per germline, CDR1 MDHEN and CDR2 SYDVKM. V dropped 7 bases and J dropped 2 bases, with 14 bases sitting between them. The CDR3 runs to 14 residues. The CDR3 reads CASTLGLTQETQYF. The CDR3 region has the DNA TGTGCCAGCACCCTCGGACTGACTCAAGAGACCCAGTACTTC.

J is TRBJ2-7 and V is TRBV5-1; D remains unclear. V was pared by 2 bases and J by 6 bases, with 18 bases between. The length of the CDR3 is 15 residues. The germline V gene has CDR1 SGHRS and CDR2 YFSETQ. CDR3 nucleotide sequence: TGCGCCAGCAGCTTAACCCCCGCCGGAACCGGCGAGCAGTACTTC. Its translation is CASSLTPAGTGEQYF.

This chain connects TRBV10-3 to TRBJ1-2, with TRBD1 matching over 8 bases. In germline, CDR1 is ENHRY, CDR2 SYGVKD. V trimming: 3 bases; J trimming: 8 bases; junction bases outside the gene matches: 11. The CDR3 runs 15 residues. The CDR3 sequence is CAISEEAGGRGGYTF. CDR3 DNA: TGTGCCATCAGTGAAGAAGCAGGGGGCCGAGGAGGCTACACCTTC.

As DNA, the CDR3 is TGTGCCAGCAGCTTGGGCCTAGGGACGGGGTCCGGGGCCAACGTCCTGACTTTC. Translated: CASSLGLGTGSGANVLTF. The chain recombines TRBV7-9 with TRBJ2-6; either TRBD1 or TRBD2 may fit D (5 bases each). The CDR3 totals 18 residues. V lost 3 bases and J 4 bases, leaving 19 bases between the germline ends. Germline assignment: CDR1 SEHNR and CDR2 FQNEAQ (reference sequence).

The rearrangement links TRBV5-6 to TRBJ2-3, with D perhaps matching TRBD1 (6 bases). Trimming pared 1 base from V and 0 bases from J, leaving 9 bases between. CDR3 size: 15 residues. CDR1 SGHDT and CDR2 YYEEEE come from the germline V gene. The chain's CDR3 is CASSLIDRSTDTQYF. In DNA form, the CDR3 reads TGTGCCAGCAGCTTGATAGACAGGAGCACAGATACGCAGTATTTT.

V gene TRBV7-9 combines with J gene TRBJ1-1, with D unclear. The V gene lost 5 bases and the J gene lost 4 bases, with 17 bases spanning the gap. Germline assignment: CDR1 SEHNR and CDR2 FQNEAQ (reference sequence). CDR3 size: 15 residues. The CDR3 DNA reads as TGTGCCAGCAGCCCGCGGTCGCGCGGAGTCACTGAAGCTTTCTTT. Its protein is CASSPRSRGVTEAFF.

The chain joins TRBV27 to TRBJ2-2; 11 positions agree with TRBD2. The germline gives CDR1 MNHEY, CDR2 SMNVEV (reference sequence). CDR3 length: 17 amino acids. The V gene end was trimmed by 7 bases and the J gene end by 1 base; junction bases not matched to a gene: 8. Here the CDR3 DNA reads TGTGCCAGCAACCGTCTAGCGGGGGGTGTGAACACCGGGGAGCTGTTTTTT. Translation gives CASNRLAGGVNTGELFF.

V and J are TRBV10-3 and TRBJ1-1, with TRBD1 as a possible D gene (5 bases). Germline V gene sequence: CDR1 ENHRY, CDR2 SYGVKD. Trimming shortened V by 0 bases and J by 6 bases, and 14 bases separated the two germline ends. The CDR3 length is 15 residues. CDR3 residues: CAISESFDRGPEAFF. CDR3 coding DNA: TGTGCCATCAGTGAGTCGTTTGACAGAGGCCCTGAAGCTTTCTTT.

This CDR3 is CASSLGNRETQYF. In DNA form, the CDR3 reads TGTGCCAGCTCACTCGGGAATCGTGAGACCCAGTACTTC. The chain is built from TRBV18 and TRBJ2-5; D possibly corresponds to TRBD2 (5 bases). Germline lookup yields CDR1 KGHSH and CDR2 LQKENI. V lost 4 bases and J lost 5, with 11 bases in between. This CDR3 comprises 13 residues.

The chain carries TRBV27 and TRBJ2-5, with D unresolved. The CDR3 runs 13 residues. Deletions cut 2 bases from V and 2 bases from J, with 6 bases between. From germline, CDR1 is MNHEY and CDR2 SMNVEV (reference sequence). The CDR3 nucleotides read TGTGCCAGCAGTTTACGAAGACAAGAGACCCAGTACTTC. Translated: CASSLRRQETQYF.

CDR3 bases: TGTGCCACCGAAAGCAGGGATCTTCGCGGGGAAAAACTGTTTTTT. It is translated as CATESRDLRGEKLFF. The chain joins TRBV28 to TRBJ1-4; the D gene is possibly TRBD1 (5 bases). The germline V and J ends were trimmed by 10 bases and 8 bases, with 23 bases remaining between them. Germline loops: CDR1 MDHEN, CDR2 SYDVKM. The CDR3 consists of 15 residues. The full variable domain, completed using reference TRBV28 and TRBJ1-4, is DVKVTQSSRYLVKRTGEKVFLECVQDMDHENMFWYRQDPGLGLRLIYFSYDVKMKEKGDIPEGYSVSREKKERFSLILESASTNQTSMYLCATESRDLRGEKLFFGSGTQLSVL.

The CDR3 coding sequence is TGTGCCAGCATGCTACCCGGGACAGCGAACACTGAAGCTTTCTTT. Its protein is CASMLPGTANTEAFF. The V and J genes are TRBV6-5 and TRBJ1-1, with 7 bases that match TRBD1. Germline CDR1 reads MNHEY; CDR2 reads SVGAGI. This CDR3 has 15 amino acids. V shed 7 bases and J 1 base; nucleotides not matched to a gene: 9.